The present T cell receptor (beta chain) was sequenced within a study of sequential checkpoint blockade in melanoma. The V gene's germline CDR1 is LNHDA and CDR2 SQIVND (reference sequence). The CDR3 consists of 16 residues. The junction had 8 bases not matched to a gene; V was cut back by 1 base and J by 6 bases. Sequenced by immunoSEQ multiplex PCR; TCRdb stores in-frame clones only, minus some. The sample contains approximately 5,200 clones, over 65% of which appear only once. A single count supports this clone. Treatment: randomized to nivolumab then ipilimumab (arm A) or the reverse (arm B). None of the patients previously received DNA-damaging chemotherapy.

The receptor was isolated from a human donor with melanoma. V usage is TRBV19 and J usage is TRBJ2-7; 11 bases fit TRBD1. Sequenced here: CD8+ T cells sorted from blood (inferred from file names), sampled from a patient given nivolumab and ipilimumab in sequence. CDR3 DNA sequence: TGTGCCAGTAGTATAGGGACAGGGGGCGCACTCGGCGAGCAGTACTTC. Translated, it gives CASSIGTGGALGEQYF.